What follows are 9 T cell receptor beta chains derived from one specimen sequenced in a study of OX40 agonist ivuxolimab in advanced cancers. Method: immunoSEQ multiplex PCR; TCRdb's copy keeps in-frame clones and lacks some. The table includes 12,000 or so clones, 75% to 85% detected once. The source material was CD4+ or CD8+ T cells sorted from blood, sampled in a trial of the OX40 agonist ivuxolimab. The receptors originated from an adult with an advanced solid tumor such as melanoma, head and neck, liver or kidney cancer.

CDR3 amino acids: CASSLGWGVSNTGELFF. The DNA of the CDR3 is TGTGCCAGCAGCTTAGGTTGGGGCGTCTCGAACACCGGGGAGCTGTTTTTT. The rearrangement uses TRBV11-2 and TRBJ2-2, with a possible D match to TRBD1 (5 bases). The V gene's germline CDR1 is SGHAT and CDR2 FQNNGV. The CDR3 has 17 amino acids. Trimming removed 1 base at V and 0 bases at J, with 12 bases between. The full variable domain, rest sourced from reference TRBV11-2 and TRBJ2-2, is EAGVAQSPRYKIIEKRQSVAFWCNPISGHATLYWYQQILGQGPKLLIQFQNNGVVDDSQLPKDRFSAERLKGVDSTLKIQPAKLEDSAVYLCASSLGWGVSNTGELFFGEGSRLTVL.

V is TRBV11-2 and J is TRBJ2-3; 7 bases align to TRBD1. The ends lost 4 bases at V and 5 bases at J; junction bases unmatched: 6. The CDR3 spans 14 residues. Germline V gene sequence: CDR1 SGHAT, CDR2 FQNNGV. For the CDR3, the DNA is TGTGCCAGCAGCTATCAGGGGGTAGGAGATACGCAGTATTTT. Its protein is CASSYQGVGDTQYF.

The chain carries TRBV9 and TRBJ2-7, with D perhaps being TRBD1 or TRBD2 (5 bases each). Germline V gene lookup returns CDR1 SGDLS and CDR2 YYNGEE. V shed 0 bases and J shed 0 bases, with 7 bases lying between them. The CDR3 extends over 14 amino acids. The CDR3 loop is CASSVGGNSYEQYF. CDR3 nucleotide sequence: TGTGCCAGCAGCGTAGGGGGGAACTCCTACGAGCAGTACTTC.

The chain uses TRBV29-1 and TRBJ2-7, with 10 bases fitting TRBD2. The trim removed 3 bases at V and 6 bases at J, leaving 14 bases unmatched. Looked up from germline, CDR1 is SQVTM and CDR2 is ANQGSEA. This CDR3 contains 16 residues. The DNA of the CDR3 is TGCAGCGTTGACGGGGTTGGACTAGCGGAAAGGAGCGAGCAGTACTTC. Amino acids: CSVDGVGLAERSEQYF.

The CDR3 nucleotides are TGCGCCAGCAGCCAAGAATTTAGCGGGACTACCTACGAGCAGTACTTC. The encoded protein is CASSQEFSGTTYEQYF. The chain uses TRBV4-1 and TRBJ2-7; 8 positions agree with TRBD2. CDR1 is MGHRA and CDR2 is YSYEKL in the germline V gene. The CDR3 extends over 16 amino acids. V shed 0 bases and J 2 bases; nucleotides not matched to a gene: 6.

This chain's CDR3 is CASSSGPTYEQYF. In nucleotides, the CDR3 is TGTGCCAGCTCATCGGGACCCACCTACGAGCAGTACTTC. This chain uses TRBV6-6 with TRBJ2-7; D tentatively reads TRBD1 or TRBD2 (5 bases each). Germline V gives CDR1 MNHNY, CDR2 SVGAGI (reference sequence). With 8 bases removed from V and 2 bases from J, the gap between germline ends came to 13 bases. This CDR3 is 13 amino acids long.

V and J are TRBV9 and TRBJ2-1; 7 nucleotides align to TRBD2. With V trimmed by 3 bases and J by 6 bases, 6 bases remained unmatched. This CDR3 is built from 14 residues. Germline V gives CDR1 SGDLS, CDR2 YYNGEE. The CDR3 is CASSGASGGNEQFF. In nucleotides, the CDR3 is TGTGCCAGCAGCGGCGCTAGCGGCGGCAATGAGCAGTTCTTC.

This chain connects TRBV4-1 to TRBJ2-5; D is perhaps TRBD1 (6 bases). Germline CDR1 is MGHRA and CDR2 is YSYEKL. V lost 3 bases to trimming and J lost 0 bases, with 8 bases between them. The CDR3 totals 14 residues. The CDR3 DNA is TGCGCCAGCAGCCAGACAGGAGACCAAGAGACCCAGTACTTC. It translates to CASSQTGDQETQYF.

The gene calls are TRBV5-1 and TRBJ2-3; D perhaps matches TRBD1 (5 bases). The V end was cut by 6 bases, the J end by 4 bases, with 21 bases between. This CDR3 comprises 16 residues. Germline CDR1 and CDR2: SGHRS and YFSETQ. In DNA form, the CDR3 reads TGCGCCAGCATTGTGGGTCAGGGTGTGAATTCAGATACGCAGTATTTT. Translated, it gives CASIVGQGVNSDTQYF. The full variable domain, with the rest looked up from reference TRBV5-1 and TRBJ2-3, is KAGVTQTPRYLIKTRGQQVTLSCSPISGHRSVSWYQQTPGQGLQFLFEYFSETQRNKGNFPGRFSGRQFSNSRSEMNVSTLELGDSALYLCASIVGQGVNSDTQYFGPGTRLTVL.